This entry lists 25 T cell receptor beta chains sequenced from one sample in a study of blood T cell repertoires in COVID-19. Method: immunoSEQ multiplex PCR; TCRdb's copy keeps in-frame clones and lacks some. The sample lists 150,000 to 200,000 clones; 77% were seen once. Sequenced: peripheral blood. Source of these receptors: a man between 65 and 85 years old with acute or convalescent COVID-19.

The chain uses TRBV10-1 and TRBJ2-3, with TRBD2 matching 8 bases. CDR1 is WNHNN and CDR2 is SYGVQD in the germline V gene (reference sequence). The CDR3 has 13 residues. CDR3 in amino acids: CSGRAGGTDTQYF. For the CDR3, the DNA is TGCTCAGGTCGAGCGGGGGGCACAGATACGCAGTATTTT.

V and J are TRBV6-5 and TRBJ2-5, with D possibly being TRBD2 (6 bases). The CDR3 is 13 amino acids. The germline V and J ends were trimmed by 6 bases and 1 base, with 9 bases remaining between them. Per the germline V gene, CDR1 is MNHEY and CDR2 is SVGAGI. DNA for the CDR3: TGTGCCAGCAGCGGGACTGTCCAAGAGACCCAGTACTTC. This encodes CASSGTVQETQYF.

The chain employs TRBV11-2 and TRBJ2-3; D is uncertain. V lost 3 bases to trimming and J lost 3 bases, with 16 bases between them. The CDR3 spans 16 residues. The germline V gene has CDR1 SGHAT and CDR2 FQNNGV. CDR3 in amino acids: CASSLSINSRTDTQYF. The CDR3 coding sequence is TGTGCCAGCAGCTTGAGTATCAACAGCCGAACAGATACGCAGTATTTT.

The chain recombines TRBV9 with TRBJ2-1, with D maybe TRBD2 (6 bases). The ends were cut back, 1 base at V and 3 bases at J, with 11 bases in the middle. In germline, CDR1 is SGDLS, CDR2 YYNGEE. CDR3 size: 15 residues. The CDR3 region is CASSVHSGHYNEQFF. The DNA of the CDR3 is TGTGCCAGCAGCGTACATAGCGGTCACTACAATGAGCAGTTCTTC.

The chain has TRBV2 and TRBJ2-3; tentatively, D is TRBD1 (6 bases). Trimming left V 7 bases short and J 4 bases short, with 15 bases between. Germline-derived CDR1 and CDR2 are SNHLY and FYNNEI. This CDR3 has 14 residues. The CDR3 sequence: CASTEQGSPDTQYF. The CDR3 nucleotides are TGTGCCAGCACTGAGCAGGGGTCCCCAGATACGCAGTATTTT.

The genes are TRBV14 and TRBJ2-3; 10 bases are shared with TRBD2. Trimming took 2 bases from V and 4 from J; bases not matched to a gene: 15. The germline CDR1 and CDR2 sequences are SGHDN and FVKESK. This CDR3 has 19 amino acids. DNA for the CDR3: TGTGCCAGCAGCCAATACGCCGGGACTAGCGCATCCAACCCAGATACGCAGTATTTT. Translation gives CASSQYAGTSASNPDTQYF. The full variable domain, in which reference TRBV14 and TRBJ2-3 provide the parts outside the CDR3, is EAGVTQFPSHSVIEKGQTVTLRCDPISGHDNLYWYRRVMGKEIKFLLHFVKESKQDESGMPNNRFLAERTGGTYSTLKVQPAELEDSGVYFCASSQYAGTSASNPDTQYFGPGTRLTVL.

The V gene is TRBV9, the J gene TRBJ1-2; tentatively, D is TRBD1 (5 bases). The CDR3 runs to 14 residues. Germline values: CDR1 SGDLS, CDR2 YYNGEE. V was pared by 0 bases and J by 3 bases, with 9 bases between. CDR3 in DNA: TGTGCCAGCAGCGTAGGTTTAGGGGACTATGGCTACACCTTC. Its protein product is CASSVGLGDYGYTF. Full variable domain (rest looked up from reference TRBV9 and TRBJ1-2): DSGVTQTPKHLITATGQRVTLRCSPRSGDLSVYWYQQSLDQGLQFLIQYYNGEERAKGNILERFSAQQFPDLHSELNLSSLELGDSALYFCASSVGLGDYGYTFGSGTRLTVV.

The chain is built from TRBV18 and TRBJ2-3, with D perhaps TRBD2 (5 bases). The germline V and J ends were trimmed by 3 bases and 6 bases, with 13 bases remaining between them. Looked up from germline, CDR1 is KGHSH and CDR2 is LQKENI. The CDR3 totals 14 residues. This CDR3 reads CASSPTGMRDTQYF. The CDR3 DNA reads as TGTGCCAGCTCACCGACCGGGATGAGGGATACGCAGTATTTT. Combining the CDR3 with reference TRBV18 and TRBJ2-3 gives the whole variable domain NAGVMQNPRHLVRRRGQEARLRCSPMKGHSHVYWYRQLPEEGLKFMVYLQKENIIDESGMPKERFSAEFPKEGPSILRIQQVVRGDSAAYFCASSPTGMRDTQYFGPGTRLTVL.

V usage is TRBV19 and J usage is TRBJ2-1, with 9 positions matching TRBD2. CDR1 is LNHDA, CDR2 SQIVND, per germline (reference sequence). The CDR3 has 16 residues. Trimming at V came to 7 bases and at J to 0 bases, leaving 7 bases not matched to a gene. CDR3 residues: CASTENSGSSYNEQFF. The CDR3 nucleotides are TGTGCCAGTACCGAAAATAGCGGGAGCTCCTACAATGAGCAGTTCTTC.

This rearrangement joins TRBV29-1 to TRBJ1-1; 8 nucleotides match TRBD1. Germline CDR1 SQVTM, CDR2 ANQGSEA. The CDR3 consists of 15 residues. V was clipped by 7 bases and J by 4 bases; unmatched bases: 14. CDR3 region: CSAPSQQGAGTEAFF. The CDR3 region has the DNA TGCAGCGCCCCAAGCCAGCAGGGGGCCGGCACTGAAGCTTTCTTT. Variable domain in full (rest from reference TRBV29-1 and TRBJ1-1): SAVISQKPSRDICQRGTSLTIQCQVDSQVTMMFWYRQQPGQSLTLIATANQGSEATYESGFVIDKFPISRPNLTFSTLTVSNMSPEDSSIYLCSAPSQQGAGTEAFFGQGTRLTVV.

The chain combines TRBV9 with TRBJ2-2; 7 bases align to TRBD2. This CDR3 contains 15 residues. Trimming at V came to 0 bases and at J to 2 bases, leaving 1 base not matched to a gene. CDR1 SGDLS and CDR2 YYNGEE come from the germline V gene. The CDR3 reads CASSVASGNTGELFF. For the CDR3, the DNA is TGTGCCAGCAGCGTAGCTAGCGGCAACACCGGGGAGCTGTTTTTT.

The chain recombines TRBV10-3 with TRBJ2-2; maybe TRBD2 (6 bases). This CDR3 is built from 14 residues. Per the germline V gene, CDR1 is ENHRY and CDR2 is SYGVKD. Trimming removed 6 bases from V and 0 bases from J, with 8 bases in between. CDR3 DNA: TGTGCCATCAGACCTAGCGCGAACACCGGGGAGCTGTTTTTT. Translating gives CAIRPSANTGELFF.

The V call is TRBV5-4, the J call TRBJ2-3, with a possible D match to TRBD1 (5 bases). The CDR3 runs 15 residues. From germline, CDR1 is SGHNT and CDR2 YYREEE (reference sequence). The V end lost 0 bases, the J end lost 2 bases, and 10 bases lay between the germline ends. In DNA, the CDR3 is TGTGCCAGCAGCTTGGATAGGGGATTCACAGATACGCAGTATTTT. Protein: CASSLDRGFTDTQYF.

The genes are TRBV9 and TRBJ2-2; a possible D gene is TRBD2 (5 bases). V lost 4 bases to trimming and J lost 2 bases, with 9 bases between them. CDR1 SGDLS and CDR2 YYNGEE come from the germline V gene. This CDR3 is 14 amino acids long. As DNA, the CDR3 is TGTGCCAGCAGCCCCAGACTAAACACCGGGGAGCTGTTTTTT. Its translation is CASSPRLNTGELFF.

The chain couples TRBV7-9 to TRBJ2-1; 10 bases are a match to TRBD2. V lost 1 base to trimming and J lost 5 bases; unmatched junction nucleotides: 8. Germline-derived CDR1 and CDR2 are SEHNR and FQNEAQ (reference sequence). The CDR3 runs to 17 residues. CDR3 sequence: CASSLVPSGSRDNEQFF. CDR3 nucleotides: TGTGCCAGCAGCTTAGTGCCTAGCGGGAGTCGGGACAATGAGCAGTTCTTC.

This clone was detected only once. The chain uses TRBV5-1 and TRBJ2-1; 9 bases agree with TRBD2. Trimming cost V 1 base and J 6 bases; bases outside gene matches: 2. This CDR3 comprises 14 residues. Germline V gene sequence: CDR1 SGHRS, CDR2 YFSETQ. The CDR3 loop reads CASSLSSGSNEQFF. The CDR3 region has the DNA TGCGCCAGCAGCTTGAGTAGCGGGAGCAATGAGCAGTTCTTC.

J is TRBJ2-1 and V is TRBV5-1, with D unclear. Germline values: CDR1 SGHRS, CDR2 YFSETQ. The CDR3 has 16 amino acids. V dropped 1 base and J dropped 2 bases, with 13 bases sitting between them. This CDR3 reads CASSLSTPPAYNEQFF. The CDR3 coding sequence is TGCGCCAGCAGCTTGTCGACACCCCCGGCCTACAATGAGCAGTTCTTC.

This chain connects TRBV5-1 to TRBJ1-1; D is possibly TRBD1 (6 bases). V lost 4 bases and J lost 1, with 11 bases in between. This CDR3 has 14 residues. Germline V gene lookup returns CDR1 SGHRS and CDR2 YFSETQ. In DNA, the CDR3 is TGCGCCAGCAGCCCAAGGACAGCGAACACTGAAGCTTTCTTT. It translates to CASSPRTANTEAFF. Based on the CDR3 plus reference TRBV5-1 and TRBJ1-1, the full variable domain is KAGVTQTPRYLIKTRGQQVTLSCSPISGHRSVSWYQQTPGQGLQFLFEYFSETQRNKGNFPGRFSGRQFSNSRSEMNVSTLELGDSALYLCASSPRTANTEAFFGQGTRLTVV.

The CDR3 DNA reads as TGTGCCAGTCATACCGGGACTAGCGGGTTTTACGAGCAGTACTTC. This translates into CASHTGTSGFYEQYF. The genes are TRBV27 and TRBJ2-7, with TRBD2 matching over 12 bases. In germline, CDR1 is MNHEY, CDR2 SMNVEV (reference sequence). The CDR3 sequence is 15 residues long. V dropped 9 bases and J dropped 4; count of bases not matched to a gene: 10.

This clone was seen just once. The CDR3 sequence: CASSPSQGYNEQFF. CDR3 nucleotides: TGTGCCAGCAGCCCGTCACAGGGCTACAATGAGCAGTTCTTC. The chain uses TRBV7-2 and TRBJ2-1, with D maybe TRBD1 (6 bases). Trimming shortened V by 5 bases and J by 3 bases, and 11 bases separated the two germline ends. Germline CDR1 reads SGHTA; CDR2 reads FQGNSA. The CDR3 runs 14 residues.

The V and J genes are TRBV25-1 and TRBJ1-5; the D gene is possibly TRBD1 (6 bases). The CDR3 runs 14 residues. V was clipped by 5 bases and J by 3 bases, with 11 bases between them. CDR1 and CDR2 (germline): MGHDK, SYGVNS. In DNA form, the CDR3 reads TGTGCCAGCAGTACTACAGGGTCCAATCAGCCCCAGCATTTT. This translates into CASSTTGSNQPQHF.

The V gene is TRBV30, the J gene TRBJ1-6; possible D gene TRBD1, 5 bases. V was clipped by 0 bases and J by 9 bases, with 15 bases between them. CDR3 length: 15 residues. CDR1 is GTSNPN and CDR2 is SVGIG in the germline V gene (reference sequence). CDR3 sequence (DNA): TGTGCCTGGAGTGTATCAGGGAGGGGAATTTCACCCCTCCACTTT. It encodes CAWSVSGRGISPLHF.

The J gene is TRBJ1-4, the V gene TRBV27, with D tentatively TRBD1 (6 bases). The germline V and J ends were trimmed by 6 bases and 7 bases, with 27 bases remaining between them. Germline V gene data show CDR1 as MNHEY and CDR2 as SMNVEV (reference sequence). The CDR3 contains 18 residues. The CDR3 nucleotides read TGTGCCAGCAGCCAACACAAACCGGGGCAGGGGTCGATTGAAAAACTGTTTTTT. Translating gives CASSQHKPGQGSIEKLFF.

This clone has only a few counts. The rearrangement uses TRBV28 and TRBJ2-2, with a weak D call TRBD2 (5 bases). The CDR3 totals 12 residues. Trimming removed 5 bases at V and 8 bases at J, with 9 bases between. Germline loops: CDR1 MDHEN, CDR2 SYDVKM. The CDR3 DNA sequence: TGTGCCAGCAGTCGAGGGTCTGGGGAGCTGTTTTTT. It translates to CASSRGSGELFF.

This sequence joins TRBV5-1 and TRBJ2-7, with TRBD2 identical over 10 bases. The CDR3 contains 14 residues. The V segment lost 1 base and the J segment 4 bases; nucleotides outside the gene matches: 2. Germline CDR1 is SGHRS and CDR2 is YFSETQ. CDR3 loop: CASSLSSGGYEQYF. CDR3 coding DNA: TGCGCCAGCAGCTTGTCTAGCGGGGGATACGAGCAGTACTTC.